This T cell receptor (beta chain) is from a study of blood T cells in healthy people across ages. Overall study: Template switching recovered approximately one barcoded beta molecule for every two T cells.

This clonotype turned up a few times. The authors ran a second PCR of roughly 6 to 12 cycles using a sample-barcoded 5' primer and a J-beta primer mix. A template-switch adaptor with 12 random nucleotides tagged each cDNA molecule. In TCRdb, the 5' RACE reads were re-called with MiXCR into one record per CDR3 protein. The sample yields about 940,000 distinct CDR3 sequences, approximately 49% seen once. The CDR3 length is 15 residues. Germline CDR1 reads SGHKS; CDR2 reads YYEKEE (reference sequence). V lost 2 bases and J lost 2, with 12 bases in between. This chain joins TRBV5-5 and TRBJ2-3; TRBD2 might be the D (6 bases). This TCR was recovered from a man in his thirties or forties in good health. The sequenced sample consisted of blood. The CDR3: CASSLGGINTDTQYF. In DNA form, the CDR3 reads TGTGCCAGCAGCTTAGGCGGGATTAACACAGATACGCAGTATTTT.